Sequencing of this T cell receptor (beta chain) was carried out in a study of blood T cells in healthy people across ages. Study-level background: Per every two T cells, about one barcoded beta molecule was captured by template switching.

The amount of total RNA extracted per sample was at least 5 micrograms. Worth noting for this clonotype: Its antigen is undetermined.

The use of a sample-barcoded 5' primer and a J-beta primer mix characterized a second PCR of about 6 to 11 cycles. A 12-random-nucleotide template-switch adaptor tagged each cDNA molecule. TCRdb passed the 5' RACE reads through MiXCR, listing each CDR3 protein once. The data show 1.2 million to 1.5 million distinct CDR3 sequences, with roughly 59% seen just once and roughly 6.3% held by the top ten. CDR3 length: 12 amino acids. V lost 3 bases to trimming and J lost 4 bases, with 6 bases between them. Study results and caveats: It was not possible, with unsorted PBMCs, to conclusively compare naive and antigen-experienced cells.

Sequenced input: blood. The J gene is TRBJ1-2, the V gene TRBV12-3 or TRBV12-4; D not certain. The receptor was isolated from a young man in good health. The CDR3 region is CASSFLSYGYTF. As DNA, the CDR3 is TGTGCCAGCAGTTTCCTCTCCTATGGCTACACCTTC.